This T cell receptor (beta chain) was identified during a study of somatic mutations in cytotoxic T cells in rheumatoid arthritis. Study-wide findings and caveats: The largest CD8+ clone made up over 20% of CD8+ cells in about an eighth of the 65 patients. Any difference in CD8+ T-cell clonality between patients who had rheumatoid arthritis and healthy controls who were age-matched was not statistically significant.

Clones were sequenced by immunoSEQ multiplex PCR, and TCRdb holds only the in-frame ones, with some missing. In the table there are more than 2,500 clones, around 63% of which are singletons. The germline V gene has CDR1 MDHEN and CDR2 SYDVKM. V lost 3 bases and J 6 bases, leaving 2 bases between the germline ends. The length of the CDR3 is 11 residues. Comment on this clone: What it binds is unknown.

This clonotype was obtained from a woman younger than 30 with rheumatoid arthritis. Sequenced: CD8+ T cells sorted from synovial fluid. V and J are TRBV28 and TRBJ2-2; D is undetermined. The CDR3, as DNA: TGTGCCAGCAGTTTCTCCGGGGAGCTGTTTTTT. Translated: CASSFSGELFF.